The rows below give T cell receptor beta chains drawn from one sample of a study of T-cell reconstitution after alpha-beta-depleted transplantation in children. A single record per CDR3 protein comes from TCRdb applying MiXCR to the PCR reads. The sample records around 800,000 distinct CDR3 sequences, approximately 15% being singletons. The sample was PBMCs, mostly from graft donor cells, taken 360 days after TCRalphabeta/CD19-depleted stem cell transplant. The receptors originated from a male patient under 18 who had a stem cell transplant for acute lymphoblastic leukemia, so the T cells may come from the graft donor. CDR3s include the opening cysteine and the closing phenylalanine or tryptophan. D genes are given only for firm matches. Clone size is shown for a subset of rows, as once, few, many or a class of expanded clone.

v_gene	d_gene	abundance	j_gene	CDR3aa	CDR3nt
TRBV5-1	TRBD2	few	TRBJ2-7	CASSLVGILAGRYEQYF	TGCGCCAGCAGCCTAGTTGGGATCCTAGCGGGAAGATACGAGCAGTACTTC
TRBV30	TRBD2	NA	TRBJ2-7	CAWSETSGRYEQYF	TGTGCCTGGAGTGAGACTAGCGGTCGATACGAGCAGTACTTC
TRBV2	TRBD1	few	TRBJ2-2	CAEGAVSNTGELFF	TGTGCCGAGGGGGCAGTGTCAAACACCGGGGAGCTGTTTTTT
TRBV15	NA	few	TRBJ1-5	CATSLAGGNQPQHF	TGTGCCACCAGCCTCGCAGGGGGCAATCAGCCCCAGCATTTT
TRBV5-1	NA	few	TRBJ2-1	CASYRDRMSEQFF	TGCGCCAGCTACAGGGATCGAATGAGTGAGCAGTTCTTC
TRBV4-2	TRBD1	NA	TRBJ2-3	CASSQGQGKEDTQYF	TGTGCCAGCAGCCAAGGACAGGGGAAAGAGGATACGCAGTATTTT
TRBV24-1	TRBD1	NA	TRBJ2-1	CATGTVTYNEQFF	TGTGCCACAGGGACAGTTACCTACAATGAGCAGTTCTTC
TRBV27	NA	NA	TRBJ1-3	CASSFSGAGNTIYF	TGTGCCAGCAGTTTCTCGGGGGCTGGAAACACCATATATTTT
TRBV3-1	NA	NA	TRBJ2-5	CASSQVLARRETQYF	TGTGCCAGCAGCCAAGTGCTAGCACGGCGGGAGACCCAGTACTTC
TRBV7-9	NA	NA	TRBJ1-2	CASSLRKSSPIAGGYTF	TGTGCCAGCAGCTTACGGAAGAGCTCGCCCATTGCGGGCGGCTACACCTTC
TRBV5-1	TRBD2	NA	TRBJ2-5	CASSLLLTSGNGGETQYF	TGCGCCAGCAGCCTCCTCCTGACTAGCGGGAATGGTGGGGAGACCCAGTACTTC
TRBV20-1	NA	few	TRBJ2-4	CSARDVGGSGKNIQYF	TGCAGTGCTAGAGATGTTGGGGGTTCGGGCAAAAACATTCAGTACTTC
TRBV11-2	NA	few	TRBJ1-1	CASSWGGPSEAFF	TGTGCCAGCAGCTGGGGGGGTCCCTCTGAAGCTTTCTTT
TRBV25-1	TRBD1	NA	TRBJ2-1	CASSEPGQLNEQFF	TGTGCCAGCAGTGAGCCGGGACAGTTAAATGAGCAGTTCTTC
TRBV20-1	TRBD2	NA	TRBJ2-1	CSTTSATNNEQFF	TGCAGTACTACTAGCGCGACTAACAATGAGCAGTTCTTC
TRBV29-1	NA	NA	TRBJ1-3	CSVESSSGNTIYF	TGCAGCGTTGAATCGAGCTCTGGAAACACCATATATTTT